Given below is one T cell receptor beta chain in context. The data derive from a study of T cell changes during pregnancy in multiple sclerosis. TCRdb keeps only in-frame clones here, not all; method: immunoSEQ multiplex PCR. The table records tens of thousands of clones, 85% to 95% of them present only once. From germline, CDR1 is MNHEY and CDR2 SVGAGI. CDR3 size: 14 residues. V dropped 9 bases and J dropped 0 bases, with 14 bases sitting between them. J is TRBJ1-1 and V is TRBV6-5; no firm D call. The sequencing used peripheral blood, collected in the third trimester of pregnancy. The TCR was taken from a female donor in good health, enrolled as a control in a pregnancy study. This CDR3 reads CASRQTSMNTEAFF. DNA of the CDR3: TGTGCCAGTCGACAAACATCCATGAACACTGAAGCTTTCTTT.